The 30 T cell receptor beta chains listed next were all sequenced from one sample in a study of blood T cells in healthy people across ages. A sample-barcoded 5' primer and a J-beta primer mix were used in a second PCR of roughly 7 to 11 cycles. TCRdb reprocessed the 5' RACE reads via MiXCR and lists one record per CDR3 protein. The table lists more than 1.4 million distinct CDR3 sequences, 42% of them singletons. The sequencing sample was made of blood. The receptors here all came from a woman aged 18-29 years in good health.

Points on this clonotype: A much larger clonotype is one base distant, so this may be a read error. V usage is TRBV5-1 and J usage is TRBJ1-2; 7 positions match TRBD1. CDR1 SGHRS and CDR2 YFSETQ come from the germline V gene. The CDR3 covers 14 residues. This CDR3 is CASSAGTANYGHTF. CDR3 in DNA: TGCGCCAGCAGCGCCGGGACAGCTAACTATGGCCACACCTTC.

This clonotype was seen at least ten times. V gene TRBV4-1 combines with J gene TRBJ2-7, with 7 bases lining up with TRBD1. CDR1 and CDR2 (germline): MGHRA, YSYEKL. Unmatched junction bases numbered 4, after V lost 0 bases and J lost 2 bases. The CDR3 sequence is 15 residues long. The chain's CDR3 is CASSQDGTEAYEQYF. In DNA form, the CDR3 reads TGCGCCAGCAGCCAAGACGGGACAGAAGCCTACGAGCAGTACTTC.

The V gene is TRBV18, the J gene TRBJ2-3, with 12 positions matching TRBD2. The trim removed 1 base at V and 5 bases at J, leaving 4 bases unmatched. The CDR3 contains 16 residues. Germline assignment: CDR1 KGHSH and CDR2 LQKENI. This chain's CDR3 is CASSPRTSGTGDTQYF. In DNA form, the CDR3 reads TGTGCCAGCTCACCACGGACTAGCGGGACGGGAGATACGCAGTATTTT.

This clonotype was found once. CDR3 coding DNA: TGTGCCAGCAGGGACGGGGGCAACTACAATGAGCAGTTCTTC. This sequence encodes CASRDGGNYNEQFF. This sequence joins TRBV6-2 or TRBV6-3 and TRBJ2-1; D is tentatively TRBD1 or TRBD2 (6 bases each). V was trimmed by 6 bases and J by 3 bases, leaving 12 bases between them. CDR3 length equals 14 residues. Germline V gene lookup returns CDR1 MNHEY and CDR2 SVGEGT.

The chain combines TRBV6-5 with TRBJ2-5; D is tentatively TRBD1 or TRBD2 (5 bases each). The better agreement between TRBJ2-7 and the DNA end casts doubt on the J call. This CDR3 has 14 amino acids. Germline V gene sequence: CDR1 MNHEY, CDR2 SVGAGI. This CDR3 is CASSNTGARYEQYF. Here the CDR3 DNA reads TGTGCCAGCAGTAACACCGGGGCCCGTTACGAGCAGTACTTC.

This rearrangement joins TRBV15 to TRBJ2-1, with 15 bases fitting TRBD2. There are 16 residues in the CDR3. From germline, CDR1 is LNHNV and CDR2 YYDKDF (reference sequence). V was pared by 3 bases and J by 5 bases, with 2 bases of the junction left unmatched. This CDR3 is CATSSGLAGGDNEQFF. The CDR3 nucleotides are TGTGCCACCAGCAGCGGACTAGCGGGGGGGGACAATGAGCAGTTCTTC.

Comment on this clonotype: A single base separates this from a much larger clone, so it may be a read error. The chain links TRBV20-1 to TRBJ2-1; 7 bases align to TRBD2. Germline V gives CDR1 DFQATT, CDR2 SNEGSKA (reference sequence). There are 16 residues in the CDR3. For the CDR3, the DNA is TGCAGTGCTCCCCGGAGCGGAGCGGGGACCTACAATGGGCAGTTCTTC. Its protein product is CSAPRSGAGTYNGQFF.

This clonotype has a handful of counts. At one boundary the junction diverges from the germline segment, which might be a read error. The chain has TRBV15 and TRBJ2-1; 7 bases line up with TRBD2. CDR3 length: 14 residues. Germline loops: CDR1 LNHNV, CDR2 YYDKDF (reference sequence). CDR3 bases: TGTGCCACGAGCAAGATAGCGGGTTACAATGAGCAGTTCTTC. It encodes CATSKIAGYNEQFF.

The chain carries TRBV12-3 or TRBV12-4 and TRBJ2-5, with D tentatively TRBD2 (6 bases). This CDR3 is 18 amino acids long. Trimming cost V 5 bases and J 5 bases, with 27 bases left between them. CDR3 nucleotide sequence: TGTGCCAGCAGTGCCTTGAAGGCCCGGGACTCTTGGGAGGAGACCCAGTACTTC. Amino acid sequence: CASSALKARDSWEETQYF.

The gene calls are TRBV7-2 and TRBJ1-1; 8 bases fit TRBD1. J was trimmed by 4 bases and V by 5 bases; bases with no gene match: 6. Germline V gene sequence: CDR1 SGHTA, CDR2 FQGNSA. CDR3 size: 14 residues. CDR3 loop: CASSTDRVVTEAFF. CDR3 nucleotides: TGTGCCAGCAGCACGGACAGGGTGGTCACTGAAGCTTTCTTT.

This sequence joins TRBV27 and TRBJ2-7; 8 bases fit TRBD1. This CDR3 spans 16 amino acids. Germline values: CDR1 MNHEY, CDR2 SMNVEV (reference sequence). J gave up 2 bases and V 5 bases, and 11 bases lay outside the gene matches. CDR3: CASSPSSTGVPYEQYF. The CDR3 DNA reads as TGTGCCAGCAGTCCCAGCTCGACAGGGGTCCCCTACGAGCAGTACTTC.

Turning to this clonotype: At one of its ends the junction is not consistent with the germline gene, which may arise from a read error. J is TRBJ2-4 and V is TRBV6-2 or TRBV6-3, with 11 bases matching TRBD2. The J call may be mistaken, given a closer DNA end match to TRBJ2-7. CDR1 is MNHEY, CDR2 SVGEGT, per germline. CDR3 size: 17 residues. CDR3 sequence (DNA): TGTGCCGGCAGTTGGGCTAGCGGGGGGCGTTCCTCCTACGAGCAGTACTTC. This gives the protein CAGSWASGGRSSYEQYF.

This clonotype appeared a few times. This rearrangement joins TRBV28 to TRBJ1-4; D is uncertain. The V end was cut by 5 bases, the J end by 5 bases, with 18 bases between. Germline V gene lookup returns CDR1 MDHEN and CDR2 SYDVKM. This CDR3 comprises 16 residues. This CDR3 is CASSKRRGVYNEKLFF. The DNA of the CDR3 is TGTGCCAGCAGTAAGAGGCGGGGAGTGTACAATGAAAAACTGTTTTTT.

The J gene is TRBJ1-2, the V gene TRBV11-2; 9 nucleotides match TRBD1. The CDR3 is 19 residues long. V lost 5 bases to trimming and J lost 8 bases; unmatched junction nucleotides: 24. Germline V gene lookup returns CDR1 SGHAT and CDR2 FQNNGV. The CDR3 bases are TGTGCCAGCAGCGAGCCCCCGGGACAGGGCTCACCATTTCCCAGGGGCTACACCTTC. Its translation: CASSEPPGQGSPFPRGYTF.

The chain has TRBV4-1 and TRBJ2-5; 7 bases agree with TRBD1. Germline trimming cut 0 bases from V and 11 bases from J; bases unmatched to any gene: 15. CDR1 and CDR2 (germline): MGHRA, YSYEKL. This CDR3 has 16 amino acids. The CDR3 region has the DNA TGCGCCAGCAGCCAAGATTCGAGGGGGCGCAGGAATGAGCAGTACTTC. Protein: CASSQDSRGRRNEQYF.

The V gene is TRBV9, the J gene TRBJ2-2, with D tentatively TRBD1 (6 bases). CDR1 is SGDLS, CDR2 YYNGEE, per germline. This CDR3 is 13 amino acids long. The ends were cut back, 1 base at V and 9 bases at J, with 10 bases in the middle. For the CDR3, the DNA is TGTGCCAGCAGCGTACAGGGGTCGAGGGAGCTGTTTTTT. This gives the protein CASSVQGSRELFF.

Note on this clonotype: This may be a read error: a much more frequent sequence differs by one nucleotide. This chain uses TRBV6-5 with TRBJ2-3; 8 positions agree with TRBD2. Germline lookup yields CDR1 MNHEY and CDR2 SVGAGI. The CDR3 runs to 16 residues. Trimming at V came to 6 bases and at J to 3 bases, leaving 11 bases not matched to a gene. CDR3 in amino acids: CASRAGTSGVTDTQYF. The CDR3, as DNA: TGTGCCAGCAGAGCCGGGACTAGTGGTGTTACAGATACGCAGTATTTT.

This clonotype was observed at least ten times. This chain joins TRBV13 and TRBJ2-3; D remains ambiguous. The CDR3 runs to 12 residues. Germline-derived CDR1 and CDR2 are PRHDT and FYEKMQ (reference sequence). Trimming took off 5 bases at V and 2 bases at J, with 5 bases between the two ends. The CDR3: CASSDPTDTQYF. The CDR3 nucleotides are TGTGCCAGCAGCGATCCCACAGATACGCAGTATTTT.

The chain couples TRBV5-5 to TRBJ1-5; 9 bases line up with TRBD1. V lost 4 bases, J lost 3 bases, and 5 bases stayed unmatched. Looked up from germline, CDR1 is SGHKS and CDR2 is YYEKEE (reference sequence). This CDR3 has 15 residues. The CDR3 DNA reads as TGTGCCAGCAGCCGGACAGGGGCGCTCAATCAGCCCCAGCATTTT. Protein sequence: CASSRTGALNQPQHF.

This clonotype was picked up one time. It may be a read error: a sequence one base away is much more abundant. This chain joins TRBV7-2 and TRBJ2-2; D might be TRBD2 (5 bases). CDR3 size: 14 residues. Deletions cut 2 bases from V and 3 bases from J, with 7 bases between. Per the germline V gene, CDR1 is SGHTA and CDR2 is FQGNSA. CDR3 nucleotides: TGTGCCAGCAGCTTAAGCGGTTACACCGGGGAGCTGTTTTTT. Translating it yields CASSLSGYTGELFF.

The V gene is TRBV3-1, the J gene TRBJ1-2, with 8 positions matching TRBD1. Germline lookup yields CDR1 LGHDT and CDR2 YNNKEL (reference sequence). This CDR3 comprises 15 residues. J lost 5 bases, V lost 2 bases, and 7 bases had no gene match. CDR3: CASSQLGQGAYGYTF. CDR3 bases: TGTGCCAGCAGCCAATTGGGGCAGGGGGCTTATGGCTACACCTTC.

V and J are TRBV6-6 and TRBJ2-5; 8 bases map to TRBD1. With 6 bases clipped from V and 4 bases from J, the junction kept 10 bases outside the gene matches. CDR3 size: 15 residues. The V gene's germline CDR1 is MNHNY and CDR2 SVGAGI (reference sequence). In DNA form, the CDR3 reads TGTGCCAGCAGACGCGGACAGGGTGTTCCAGAGACCCAGTACTTC. Its translation is CASRRGQGVPETQYF.

A remark on this clonotype: The junction and the germline gene differ at one end; a read error may be behind it. V gene TRBV12-3 or TRBV12-4 combines with J gene TRBJ2-2, with D perhaps assigned TRBD1 or TRBD2 (5 bases each). The CDR3 sequence is 14 residues long. CDR3 DNA sequence: TGTGCCAGCACTCAGGGACGGAACACTGGGGAGCTGTTTTTT. Residues: CASTQGRNTGELFF.

V gene TRBV3-1 combines with J gene TRBJ2-5, with a tentative D call TRBD1 (6 bases). CDR1 LGHDT and CDR2 YNNKEL come from the germline V gene (reference sequence). V shed 0 bases and J shed 11 bases, with 16 bases lying between them. The CDR3 sequence is 14 residues long. CDR3 in DNA: TGTGCCAGCAGCCAAGATTCGGCCCACAGGGAGCAGTACTTC. This codes for CASSQDSAHREQYF.

The chain couples TRBV20-1 to TRBJ2-3; 8 bases line up with TRBD1. Germline CDR1 and CDR2: DFQATT and SNEGSKA (reference sequence). This CDR3 contains 14 residues. The V and J ends lost 5 bases and 2 bases, in that order; junction bases with no gene match: 6. CDR3 coding DNA: TGCAGTGCTTTCAGGACAGGGTCCACAGATACGCAGTATTTT. It translates to CSAFRTGSTDTQYF.

For this clonotype: This may be a read error, as it is one base from a much larger clone. J is TRBJ2-1 and V is TRBV29-1, with D hard to call. TRBJ2-7 explains the end of the DNA better; the J call may be wrong. The germline gives CDR1 SQVTM, CDR2 ANQGSEA. The CDR3 contains 12 residues. CDR3 coding DNA: TGCAGCGTTTTGCTAGAACACAATGAGCAGTACTTC. Translated, it gives CSVLLEHNEQYF.

This clonotype turned up a few times. This chain links TRBV6-5 with TRBJ2-1; 7 nucleotides line up with TRBD2. The CDR3 consists of 15 residues. Trimming took 6 bases from V and 2 from J; bases not matched to a gene: 7. Germline V gene data show CDR1 as MNHEY and CDR2 as SVGAGI. The DNA of the CDR3 is TGTGCCAGCAGCGAGGAGACTAGCACCTACAATGAGCAGTTCTTC. Its translation: CASSEETSTYNEQFF.

V usage is TRBV3-1 and J usage is TRBJ2-5; 11 bases are a match to TRBD1. Germline-derived CDR1 and CDR2 are LGHDT and YNNKEL (reference sequence). The CDR3 sequence is 16 residues long. The V segment lost 1 base and the J segment 11 bases; nucleotides outside the gene matches: 12. The CDR3 loop is CASSQAGTGGINEQYF. The CDR3, as DNA: TGTGCCAGCAGCCAAGCCGGGACAGGGGGGATCAATGAGCAGTACTTC.

This rearrangement joins TRBV2 to TRBJ2-1; 8 positions match TRBD1. This CDR3 is built from 14 residues. V gave up 10 bases and J gave up 7 bases; unmatched junction bases: 12. Germline loops: CDR1 SNHLY, CDR2 FYNNEI. The CDR3: CANLQGEYSNEQFF. The DNA of the CDR3 is TGTGCCAACTTACAGGGGGAATATAGTAATGAGCAGTTCTTC. The full variable domain, rest sourced from reference TRBV2 and TRBJ2-1, is EPEVTQTPSHQVTQMGQEVILRCVPISNHLYFYWYRQILGQKVEFLVSFYNNEISEKSEIFDDQFSVERPDGSNFTLKIRSTKLEDSAMYFCANLQGEYSNEQFFGPGTRLTVL.

In its sample, this clonotype was seen a few times. This rearrangement joins TRBV9 to TRBJ2-1, with 10 bases that match TRBD2. This CDR3 has 18 amino acids. Trimming removed 5 bases from V and 4 bases from J; junction bases left unmatched: 15. Germline CDR1 and CDR2: SGDLS and YYNGEE. The CDR3 bases are TGTGCCAGCAGAGCCGGTCTTGGTGGGACTAGCGTGTACAATGAGCAGTTCTTC. This gives the protein CASRAGLGGTSVYNEQFF.